This TCR beta chain was identified during a study of blood T cell repertoires in COVID-19. Profiled with immunoSEQ multiplex PCR; TCRdb holds only in-frame clones, not every one. The sample lists 130,000 to 150,000 clones; under 80% were seen once. Sequencing was carried out using peripheral blood. This receptor was identified in a man older than 75 with acute or convalescent COVID-19.

The CDR3: CASSLLQGRWNTEAFF. CDR3 in DNA: TGTGCCAGCAGCTTATTACAGGGACGGTGGAACACTGAAGCTTTCTTT. The J gene is TRBJ1-1, the V gene TRBV7-8, with a weak D call TRBD1 (6 bases). V was trimmed by 2 bases and J by 1 base, leaving 14 bases between them. CDR3 length: 16 amino acids. Germline V gene data show CDR1 as SGHVS and CDR2 as FQNEAQ.